This T cell receptor (beta chain) stems from a study of Graves' ophthalmopathy and Graves' hyperthyroidism. Amplification of TCR beta CDR3 regions used RNA transcripts. In the first round, RT-PCR was carried out with HTBI primers, and a multiplex PCR formed the second round. TCRdb itself ran the multiplex PCR reads through MiXCR, one entry per CDR3 protein. The table lists 650,000 to 800,000 distinct CDR3 sequences, more than 40% of them singletons. The CDR3 loop spans 15 amino acids. After removal of 3 bases from V and 3 bases from J, the junction contained 4 bases not matched to a gene. Lactation, pregnancy, uncontrolled infections and other autoimmune diseases were all grounds for excluding patients. Fresh peripheral blood (about 10 ml) yielded the PBMCs. About this clonotype itself: Its target is unknown.

Study results and limitations: Discriminating ophthalmopathy from stable hyperthyroidism, a 13-signature model attained a sensitivity of under 90% and a specificity of around 83%.

The rearrangement uses TRBV12-3 or TRBV12-4 and TRBJ1-1; 10 nucleotides agree with TRBD1. The source of this sequence is an adult man with Graves' ophthalmopathy. The sequenced sample was peripheral blood. CDR3 nucleotides: TGTGCCAGCAGTTTTCGACAGGGGGCGGACACTGAAGCTTTCTTT. It encodes CASSFRQGADTEAFF.